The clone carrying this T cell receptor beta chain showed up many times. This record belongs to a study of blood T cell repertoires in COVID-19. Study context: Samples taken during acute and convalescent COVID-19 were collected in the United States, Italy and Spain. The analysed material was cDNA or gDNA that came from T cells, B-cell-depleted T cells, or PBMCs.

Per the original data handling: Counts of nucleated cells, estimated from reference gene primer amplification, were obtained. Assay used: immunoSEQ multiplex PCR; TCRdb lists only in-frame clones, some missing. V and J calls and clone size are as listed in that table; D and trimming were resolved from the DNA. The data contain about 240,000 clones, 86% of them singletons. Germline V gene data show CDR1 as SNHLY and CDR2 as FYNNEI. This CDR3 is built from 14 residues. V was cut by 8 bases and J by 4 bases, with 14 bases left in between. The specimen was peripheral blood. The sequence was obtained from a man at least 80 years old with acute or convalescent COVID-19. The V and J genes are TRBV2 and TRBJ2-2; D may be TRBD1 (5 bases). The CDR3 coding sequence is TGTGCCAGCCAGGGTGACCTTAGCACCGGGGAGCTGTTTTTT. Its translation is CASQGDLSTGELFF.